This entry is about one T cell receptor (beta chain). This record comes from a study of cytotoxic CD8 clonotypes in ibrutinib-treated CLL. Data came from immunoSEQ multiplex PCR; TCRdb stores just in-frame clones and leaves some out. The sample holds thousands of clones, 60% to 75% seen once. CDR3 length equals 12 residues. V lost 5 bases and J 14 bases, leaving 18 bases between the germline ends. Germline V CDR1 and CDR2: MDHEN, SYDVKM. The source is a human donor with chronic lymphocytic leukemia. V gene TRBV28 combines with J gene TRBJ1-2; no clear D gene. The sequenced sample was PBMCs, obtained before ibrutinib treatment. CDR3 loop: CASSRAADLRTF. DNA for the CDR3: TGTGCCAGCAGTAGGGCAGCGGACCTGAGGACCTTC.